These 24 T cell receptor beta chains originate from one sample sequenced in a study of blood T cell repertoires in COVID-19. TCRdb's copy holds only in-frame clones and misses some; the assay was immunoSEQ multiplex PCR. The sample lists fewer than 200,000 clones; approximately 85% were seen once. What was sequenced was peripheral blood. Source of these receptors: a woman aged 55 to 70 with acute or convalescent COVID-19.

This rearrangement joins TRBV18 to TRBJ2-1; unclear D gene. The CDR3 extends over 13 amino acids. With 3 bases removed from V and 7 bases from J, the gap between germline ends came to 10 bases. Germline V gene data show CDR1 as KGHSH and CDR2 as LQKENI. CDR3 region: CASSPPITNEQFF. As DNA, the CDR3 is TGTGCCAGCTCACCTCCGATTACTAATGAGCAGTTCTTC.

This chain connects TRBV30 to TRBJ2-7; 12 nucleotides match TRBD1. This CDR3 spans 13 amino acids. V dropped 2 bases and J dropped 5; count of bases not matched to a gene: 1. In germline, CDR1 is GTSNPN, CDR2 SVGIG (reference sequence). CDR3 in amino acids: CAWSRDRGHEQYF. The CDR3, as DNA: TGTGCCTGGAGTAGGGACAGGGGGCACGAGCAGTACTTC.

The chain joins TRBV3-1 (or the pseudogene TRBV3-2) to TRBJ2-3; 10 bases map to TRBD2. CDR1 and CDR2 from the germline V gene are LGHDT and YNNKEL (reference sequence). CDR3 length equals 17 residues. The junction had 8 bases not matched to a gene; V was cut back by 5 bases and J by 0 bases. CDR3 DNA sequence: TGTGCCAGCAGCTCTCATACTAGCGGGACTAGCACAGATACGCAGTATTTT. Its protein is CASSSHTSGTSTDTQYF.

This chain connects TRBV19 to TRBJ2-7; perhaps TRBD1 as D (5 bases). The CDR3 is 12 residues long. V was trimmed by 5 bases and J by 5 bases, leaving 10 bases between them. CDR1 and CDR2 from the germline V gene are LNHDA and SQIVND (reference sequence). Written as DNA, the CDR3 is TGTGCCAGTAGTCTTCAGGGCCACGAGCAGTACTTC. It is translated as CASSLQGHEQYF.

The V call is TRBV19, the J call TRBJ2-1; D is undetermined. This CDR3 is built from 17 residues. Germline V CDR1 and CDR2: LNHDA, SQIVND (reference sequence). Trimming took off 0 bases at V and 0 bases at J, with 12 bases between the two ends. The CDR3 sequence: CASSIDRVASSYNEQFF. The DNA for the CDR3 is TGTGCCAGTAGTATAGATCGAGTAGCCAGCTCCTACAATGAGCAGTTCTTC.

This sequence joins TRBV5-8 and TRBJ1-2; D gene unclear. CDR1 is SGHTS and CDR2 is YDEGEE in the germline V gene. V lost 2 bases to trimming and J lost 8 bases, with 16 bases between them. The CDR3 contains 14 residues. The CDR3, as DNA: TGTGCCAGCAGCTTCCCTGAGAGGGCTGGCGGCTACACCTTC. Translating gives CASSFPERAGGYTF.

The gene calls are TRBV10-2 and TRBJ2-7; 13 bases map to TRBD2. With V trimmed by 5 bases and J by 7 bases, 8 bases remained unmatched. Germline values: CDR1 WSHSY, CDR2 SAAADI. This CDR3 comprises 15 residues. This CDR3 reads CASSLTSGRNGEQYV. The CDR3 nucleotides are TGCGCCAGCAGTTTGACTAGCGGGAGGAATGGGGAGCAGTACGTC.

This chain joins TRBV11-3 and TRBJ2-5, with TRBD2 as a possible D gene (6 bases). V was cut by 0 bases and J by 5 bases, with 7 bases left in between. The CDR3 length is 13 residues. The germline V gene has CDR1 SGHNT and CDR2 YENEEA. The CDR3 coding sequence is TGTGCCAGCAGCTTAGAAGGGAGGGAGACCCAGTACTTC. It is translated as CASSLEGRETQYF.

The chain recombines TRBV27 with TRBJ1-5; 8 nucleotides align to TRBD1. The length of the CDR3 is 16 residues. Trimming cost V 4 bases and J 4 bases; bases outside gene matches: 9. Germline lookup yields CDR1 MNHEY and CDR2 SMNVEV (reference sequence). CDR3 region: CASSSWQGAPNQPQHF. The DNA of the CDR3 is TGTGCCAGCAGTTCGTGGCAGGGGGCGCCGAATCAGCCCCAGCATTTT.

The J gene is TRBJ2-6, the V gene TRBV6-2 or TRBV6-3; the match to TRBD1 covers 10 bases. Germline CDR1 and CDR2: MNHEY and SVGEGT. The length of the CDR3 is 18 residues. V lost 6 bases and J lost 2; bases outside the gene matches: 10. The chain's CDR3 is CASSPSGTGVTGANVLTF. In DNA, the CDR3 is TGTGCCAGCAGCCCTTCCGGGACAGGGGTGACTGGGGCCAACGTCCTGACTTTC.

CDR3 loop: CATSRDRAVDEKLFF. For the CDR3, the DNA is TGTGCCACCAGCCGGGACAGGGCAGTAGATGAAAAACTGTTTTTT. The chain links TRBV15 to TRBJ1-4; 9 bases align to TRBD1. Germline CDR1 is LNHNV and CDR2 is YYDKDF (reference sequence). Trimming removed 5 bases from V and 6 bases from J; junction bases left unmatched: 7. There are 15 residues in the CDR3. Using reference TRBV15 and TRBJ1-4 for the parts outside the CDR3, the full variable domain is DAMVIQNPRYQVTQFGKPVTLSCSQTLNHNVMYWYQQKSSQAPKLLFHYYDKDFNNEADTPDNFQSRRPNTSFCFLDIRSPGLGDTAMYLCATSRDRAVDEKLFFGSGTQLSVL.

This chain links TRBV24-1 with TRBJ2-5, with 13 bases that match TRBD2. The V gene end was trimmed by 5 bases and the J gene end by 5 bases; junction bases not matched to a gene: 7. The CDR3 is made up of 16 amino acids. CDR1 is KGHDR, CDR2 SFDVKD, per germline. The CDR3 protein is CATSARTSGSEETQYF. The CDR3 DNA is TGTGCCACCAGTGCTCGGACTAGCGGGAGTGAGGAGACCCAGTACTTC.

The sample holds one count of this clone. V and J are TRBV19 and TRBJ2-1; D may be TRBD1 (5 bases). Trimming cost V 3 bases and J 0 bases, with 12 bases left between them. CDR1 is LNHDA and CDR2 is SQIVND in the germline V gene (reference sequence). The CDR3 loop spans 16 amino acids. CDR3 loop: CASSIITGNSYNEQFF. The DNA for the CDR3 is TGTGCCAGTAGTATCATTACAGGTAACTCCTACAATGAGCAGTTCTTC.

This chain links TRBV12-3 or TRBV12-4 with TRBJ2-5, with D unresolved. V gave up 6 bases and J gave up 3 bases, with 5 bases separating them. CDR3 length: 11 amino acids. This CDR3 reads CASSLEETQYF. The CDR3 DNA reads TGTGCCAGCAGCCTAGAAGAGACCCAGTACTTC.

With respect to this clone: Other DNA sequences in this specimen translate into the identical CDR3. The V call is TRBV4-2, the J call TRBJ1-2; D is uncertain. The CDR3 totals 13 residues. CDR1 LGHNA and CDR2 YNFKEQ come from the germline V gene. V was trimmed by 0 bases and J by 7 bases, leaving 9 bases between them. CDR3 in DNA: TGTGCCAGCAGCCAAGAGAGAGGAGGTGGCTACACCTTC. Protein: CASSQERGGGYTF.

This chain joins TRBV11-2 and TRBJ1-1; the D gene is possibly TRBD1 (6 bases). Trimming removed 3 bases at V and 1 base at J, with 15 bases between. CDR1 is SGHAT and CDR2 is FQNNGV in the germline V gene. The CDR3 totals 16 residues. As DNA, the CDR3 is TGTGCCAGCAGCTTTCGTTCGGGGACACCGAACACTGAAGCTTTCTTT. It specifies CASSFRSGTPNTEAFF.

This rearrangement joins TRBV27 to TRBJ1-2; TRBD1 might be the D (5 bases). The CDR3 has 16 amino acids. CDR1 is MNHEY, CDR2 SMNVEV, per germline (reference sequence). Trimming took 2 bases from V and 4 from J, leaving 17 bases between them. The CDR3 DNA reads as TGTGCCAGCAGTTTACGTTACGGCAGGGAGGCCTATGGCTACACCTTC. Amino acids: CASSLRYGREAYGYTF.

This rearrangement joins TRBV18 to TRBJ1-1; 8 bases are a match to TRBD1. The J segment lost 4 bases and the V segment lost 0 bases, leaving 4 bases of the junction unmatched. Per the germline V gene, CDR1 is KGHSH and CDR2 is LQKENI. This CDR3 has 15 residues. This CDR3 reads CASSPPMQGATEAFF. In nucleotides, the CDR3 is TGTGCCAGCTCACCACCGATGCAGGGGGCCACTGAAGCTTTCTTT.

The genes are TRBV28 and TRBJ2-5; possibly TRBD1 for D (5 bases). Germline loops: CDR1 MDHEN, CDR2 SYDVKM. This CDR3 is built from 12 residues. V gave up 5 bases and J gave up 8 bases, with 12 bases separating them. CDR3 DNA sequence: TGTGCCAGCAGTCCTACAGGTAGAACCCAGTACTTC. Translated: CASSPTGRTQYF.

The genes are TRBV30 and TRBJ2-1; 10 nucleotides agree with TRBD2. The junction had 11 bases not matched to a gene; V was cut back by 0 bases and J by 0 bases. CDR3 size: 19 residues. Germline V gene data show CDR1 as GTSNPN and CDR2 as SVGIG (reference sequence). The CDR3 protein is CAWSVRSSGSSSSYNEQFF. The CDR3 nucleotides are TGTGCCTGGAGTGTACGGTCTAGCGGGAGCTCCAGCTCCTACAATGAGCAGTTCTTC.

As regards this clone: Since no conserved phenylalanine or tryptophan closes the CDR3, a read error is the likely cause. The genes are TRBV5-8 and TRBJ1-5; the D is unclear. Germline CDR1 SGHTS, CDR2 YDEGEE. Trimming removed 4 bases from V and 0 bases from J, with 11 bases in between. The CDR3 spans 15 residues. For the CDR3, the DNA is TGTGCCAGCAGCAAACCTGAATTTAGCAATCAGCCCCAGCATCTT. Its protein is CASSKPEFSNQPQHL.

The chain has TRBV6-1 and TRBJ2-5; TRBD2 aligns across 8 bases. The germline gives CDR1 MNHNS, CDR2 SASEGT. J gave up 5 bases and V 3 bases, and 14 bases lay outside the gene matches. The CDR3 is 17 residues long. Here the CDR3 DNA reads TGTGCCAGCAGTGATATCGGGAGGGCCGGGATCTGGGAGACCCAGTACTTC. As protein: CASSDIGRAGIWETQYF.

V gene TRBV11-1 combines with J gene TRBJ2-3, with 7 nucleotides matching TRBD1. The CDR3 totals 15 residues. Trimming removed 5 bases from V and 6 bases from J; junction bases left unmatched: 11. CDR1 is SGHAT and CDR2 is FQDESV in the germline V gene (reference sequence). CDR3: CASSPRQGGSDTQYF. The CDR3 DNA reads as TGTGCCAGCAGCCCGAGACAGGGCGGGTCGGATACGCAGTATTTT.

This chain joins TRBV29-1 and TRBJ1-2; a possible D gene is TRBD1 (5 bases). The CDR3 is 13 residues long. V was shortened by 4 bases and J by 3 bases, with 12 bases between the two germline ends. Looked up from germline, CDR1 is SQVTM and CDR2 is ANQGSEA. The CDR3 sequence is CSVVGQGHYGYTF. The CDR3 nucleotides read TGCAGCGTTGTGGGGCAGGGCCACTATGGCTACACCTTC.